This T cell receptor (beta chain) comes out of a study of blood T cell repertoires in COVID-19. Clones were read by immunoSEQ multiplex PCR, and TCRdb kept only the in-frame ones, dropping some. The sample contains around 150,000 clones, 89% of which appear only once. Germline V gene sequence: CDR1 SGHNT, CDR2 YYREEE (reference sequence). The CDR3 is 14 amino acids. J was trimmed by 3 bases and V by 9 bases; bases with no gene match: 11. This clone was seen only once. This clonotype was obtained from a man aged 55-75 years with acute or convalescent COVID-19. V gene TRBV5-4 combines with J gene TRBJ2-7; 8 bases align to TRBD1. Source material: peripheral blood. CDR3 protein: CATLQQGVDYEQYF. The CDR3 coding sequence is TGTGCCACCCTCCAACAGGGGGTAGACTACGAGCAGTACTTC.